The sample holds a few counts of the clone carrying this T cell receptor (beta chain). The sample belongs to a study of read filtering for tumor transcriptome and immune sequencing. Study overall: By R-ISS, stages I, II and III held about 8, 16 and 7 patients.

Germline CDR1 reads SGHTA; CDR2 reads FQGNSA. V lost 1 base and J lost 1, with 11 bases in between. The CDR3 covers 16 residues. This library used roughly 430 ng RNA and molecular barcoded adaptors spanning alpha/delta and beta/gamma chains. Each CDR3 protein gets one entry after TCRdb re-called the reads with MiXCR. The sample records around 58,000 distinct CDR3 sequences, around 13% being singletons. The chain uses TRBV7-2 and TRBJ2-4; D is perhaps TRBD1 or TRBD2 (5 bases each). Input material: a population of CD138-negative cells sorted from bone marrow. This TCR derives from a donor over 35 with multiple myeloma. The DNA of the CDR3 is TGTGCCAGCAGCTTAGGGGGGTTAGGGGCCAAAAACATTCAGTACTTC. Encoded protein: CASSLGGLGAKNIQYF.